This entry lists 21 T cell receptor beta chains sequenced from one sample in a study of blood T cell repertoires in COVID-19. Repertoires were generated with immunoSEQ multiplex PCR, while TCRdb's copy carries only in-frame clones and drops some. In the table there are some 180,000 clones, 82% of which are singletons. Sample: peripheral blood. The receptors here all came from an older woman with COVID-19, enrolled during active disease.

The chain joins TRBV28 to TRBJ2-7, with D tentatively TRBD2 (6 bases). CDR1 is MDHEN and CDR2 is SYDVKM in the germline V gene. CDR3 length: 19 amino acids. Trimming removed 7 bases at V and 3 bases at J, with 31 bases between. The CDR3 sequence: CASTTHFGTLGNKYYEQYF. CDR3 DNA sequence: TGTGCCAGCACCACCCATTTTGGGACTCTTGGTAACAAATACTACGAGCAGTACTTC.

This chain uses TRBV5-1 with TRBJ1-1, with D unclear. CDR3 size: 13 residues. V lost 0 bases and J 13 bases, leaving 16 bases between the germline ends. From germline, CDR1 is SGHRS and CDR2 YFSETQ. CDR3 in amino acids: CASSLAGSATVFF. CDR3 sequence (DNA): TGCGCCAGCAGCTTGGCCGGGTCTGCTACGGTTTTCTTT.

V is TRBV15 and J is TRBJ2-3; 7 bases are shared with TRBD1. The CDR3 loop spans 14 amino acids. V trimming: 1 base; J trimming: 3 bases; junction bases outside the gene matches: 1. CDR1 LNHNV and CDR2 YYDKDF come from the germline V gene (reference sequence). CDR3 coding DNA: TGTGCCACCAGCAGAGGGGGACAGACAGATACGCAGTATTTT. It encodes CATSRGGQTDTQYF. Supplemented by reference TRBV15 and TRBJ2-3, the full variable domain reads DAMVIQNPRYQVTQFGKPVTLSCSQTLNHNVMYWYQQKSSQAPKLLFHYYDKDFNNEADTPDNFQSRRPNTSFCFLDIRSPGLGDTAMYLCATSRGGQTDTQYFGPGTRLTVL.

The chain combines TRBV10-3 with TRBJ2-3; 7 bases match TRBD2. The germline V gene has CDR1 ENHRY and CDR2 SYGVKD. Trimming cost V 4 bases and J 3 bases; bases outside gene matches: 19. This CDR3 is 19 amino acids long. CDR3 loop: CAISAGGGGLWSRTDTQYF. For the CDR3, the DNA is TGTGCCATCAGTGCGGGCGGGGGAGGGTTGTGGTCTCGGACAGATACGCAGTATTTT.

Points on this clone: No DNA is shown, since the ends of the CDR3 on it are uncertain; the CDR3 is the one TCRdb lists. The rearrangement links TRBV6-5 to TRBJ1-2. Looked up from germline, CDR1 is MNHEY and CDR2 is SVGAGI. The length of the CDR3 is 13 amino acids, counting both ends. This CDR3 reads CASSTSRGSGYTF.

The genes are TRBV27 and TRBJ1-3; D is possibly TRBD1 (5 bases). This CDR3 has 16 amino acids. V was shortened by 5 bases and J by 1 base, with 15 bases between the two germline ends. Germline CDR1 is MNHEY and CDR2 is SMNVEV (reference sequence). The CDR3 coding sequence is TGTGCCAGCAGTCCCCTACGGGGGGGATCTGGAAACACCATATATTTT. Its translation is CASSPLRGGSGNTIYF.

DNA of the CDR3: TGTGCCAGCAGCTTATATGGGACTACAAACGAGCAGTTCTTC. This encodes CASSLYGTTNEQFF. The chain has TRBV7-9 and TRBJ2-1; 7 nucleotides line up with TRBD2. Germline values: CDR1 SEHNR, CDR2 FQNEAQ (reference sequence). The CDR3 runs to 14 residues. J lost 10 bases, V lost 2 bases, and 8 bases had no gene match. The whole variable domain, remainder taken from reference TRBV7-9 and TRBJ2-1, is DTGVSQNPRHKITKRGQNVTFRCDPISEHNRLYWYRQTLGQGPEFLTYFQNEAQLEKSRLLSDRFSAERPKGSFSTLEIQRTEQGDSAMYLCASSLYGTTNEQFFGPGTRLTVL.

This clone was recorded once. The V gene is TRBV19, the J gene TRBJ1-2; D call uncertain. V gave up 4 bases and J gave up 2 bases, with 5 bases separating them. The CDR3 consists of 12 residues. Germline CDR1 reads LNHDA; CDR2 reads SQIVND (reference sequence). Here the CDR3 reads CASSTLNYGYTF. The CDR3, as DNA: TGTGCCAGTAGTACCTTAAACTATGGCTACACCTTC.

The chain carries TRBV27 and TRBJ2-7, with 9 bases lining up with TRBD1. Germline V gives CDR1 MNHEY, CDR2 SMNVEV (reference sequence). CDR3 size: 16 residues. After removal of 2 bases from V and 6 bases from J, the junction contained 11 bases not matched to a gene. The CDR3 nucleotides are TGTGCCAGCAGTTTAAATCTCGGGACAGGGCCCCGCGAGCAGTACTTC. It specifies CASSLNLGTGPREQYF.

The chain links TRBV11-1 to TRBJ2-5; possibly TRBD2 for D (6 bases). V was trimmed by 3 bases and J by 5 bases, leaving 10 bases between them. CDR3 length: 13 amino acids. In germline, CDR1 is SGHAT, CDR2 FQDESV (reference sequence). Here the CDR3 DNA reads TGTGCCAGCAGCTTTTCTAGCGTGGAGACCCAGTACTTC. Protein: CASSFSSVETQYF. Complete variable domain (other parts from reference TRBV11-1 and TRBJ2-5): EAEVAQSPRYKITEKSQAVAFWCDPISGHATLYWYRQILGQGPELLVQFQDESVVDDSQLPKDRFSAERLKGVDSTLKIQPAELGDSAMYLCASSFSSVETQYFGPGTRLLVL.

The rearrangement uses TRBV11-1 and TRBJ2-3; weak D call: TRBD2 (7 bases). CDR1 and CDR2 from the germline V gene are SGHAT and FQDESV (reference sequence). The V gene lost 3 bases and the J gene lost 6 bases, with 10 bases spanning the gap. CDR3 length: 13 amino acids. CDR3 sequence (DNA): TGTGCCAGCAGCTTGGGGGGGCAGGATACGCAGTATTTT. Amino acid sequence: CASSLGGQDTQYF.

The CDR3 coding sequence is TGTGCCAGCACGCCAGGGGAAAGGTACGAGCAGTACGTC. Translation: CASTPGERYEQYV. This chain joins TRBV6-5 and TRBJ2-7, with a tentative D call TRBD1 (6 bases). V gave up 7 bases and J gave up 4 bases, with 14 bases separating them. Germline assignment: CDR1 MNHEY and CDR2 SVGAGI. This CDR3 is 13 amino acids long.

This chain joins TRBV6-1 and TRBJ1-6; 8 positions match TRBD1. The germline V gene has CDR1 MNHNS and CDR2 SASEGT. The CDR3 spans 14 residues. V was clipped by 3 bases and J by 10 bases; unmatched bases: 5. Here the CDR3 reads CASSETGAESPLHF. The CDR3 DNA is TGTGCCAGCAGTGAGACAGGGGCAGAATCACCCCTCCACTTT.

The chain carries TRBV3-1 (or the pseudogene TRBV3-2) and TRBJ1-2; 8 bases fit TRBD1. CDR3 size: 14 residues. The V gene's germline CDR1 is LGHDT and CDR2 YNNKEL (reference sequence). V was pared by 3 bases and J by 8 bases, with 8 bases of the junction left unmatched. This CDR3 is CASSQKDRDDGYTF. The CDR3 nucleotides are TGTGCCAGCAGCCAGAAGGACAGGGATGACGGCTACACCTTC.

This rearrangement joins TRBV3-1 (or the pseudogene TRBV3-2) to TRBJ2-3, with 9 positions matching TRBD1. Germline-derived CDR1 and CDR2 are LGHDT and YNNKEL (reference sequence). The CDR3 runs to 14 residues. V was clipped by 5 bases and J by 3 bases; unmatched bases: 3. The CDR3 coding sequence is TGTGCCAGCAGCGGGACAGGGTCAACAGATACGCAGTATTTT. It encodes CASSGTGSTDTQYF.

This clone appeared a single time. This sequence joins TRBV28 and TRBJ1-5; D is possibly TRBD1 (6 bases). Germline loops: CDR1 MDHEN, CDR2 SYDVKM. V was cut by 5 bases and J by 9 bases, with 23 bases left in between. The length of the CDR3 is 16 residues. The CDR3 loop is CASSVTAGTRGRPQHF. For the CDR3, the DNA is TGTGCCAGCAGTGTAACCGCCGGGACACGGGGACGGCCCCAGCATTTT.

This clone was counted between two and nine times. The chain links TRBV6-2 or TRBV6-3 to TRBJ2-2; 7 bases map to TRBD2. Germline V CDR1 and CDR2: MNHEY, SVGEGT. The trim removed 2 bases at V and 0 bases at J, leaving 3 bases unmatched. The CDR3 has 16 amino acids. The CDR3 sequence is CASSYGRGSNTGELFF. The CDR3 coding sequence is TGTGCCAGCAGTTACGGGAGGGGTTCGAACACCGGGGAGCTGTTTTTT.

V and J are TRBV4-2 and TRBJ1-5, with unresolved D. Germline CDR1 reads LGHNA; CDR2 reads YNFKEQ. CDR3 size: 13 residues. The V end was cut by 0 bases, the J end by 7 bases, with 7 bases between. In DNA form, the CDR3 reads TGTGCCAGCAGCCAAGATAATGAGCAGCCCCAGCATTTT. Encoded protein: CASSQDNEQPQHF.

This clone was counted a few times. The V and J genes are TRBV6-5 and TRBJ2-2; D is perhaps TRBD2 (5 bases). The CDR3 loop spans 15 amino acids. V lost 4 bases to trimming and J lost 6 bases, with 15 bases between them. Germline-derived CDR1 and CDR2 are MNHEY and SVGAGI. The CDR3 loop is CASSSELGSSGELFF. The DNA for the CDR3 is TGTGCCAGCAGTTCTGAACTAGGGAGTTCCGGGGAGCTGTTTTTT.

This chain joins TRBV19 and TRBJ1-5, with 8 bases that match TRBD1. The CDR3 loop spans 14 amino acids. Germline loops: CDR1 LNHDA, CDR2 SQIVND (reference sequence). With 2 bases clipped from V and 5 bases from J, the junction kept 2 bases outside the gene matches. CDR3 sequence (DNA): TGTGCCAGTAGTATAAGGGGACAGGATCAGCCCCAGCATTTT. This translates into CASSIRGQDQPQHF. Using reference TRBV19 and TRBJ1-5 for the parts outside the CDR3, the full variable domain is DGGITQSPKYLFRKEGQNVTLSCEQNLNHDAMYWYRQDPGQGLRLIYYSQIVNDFQKGDIAEGYSVSREKKESFPLTVTSAQKNPTAFYLCASSIRGQDQPQHFGDGTRLSIL.

The chain combines TRBV10-3 with TRBJ1-2; 12 bases match TRBD1. CDR1 is ENHRY, CDR2 SYGVKD, per germline. V lost 6 bases to trimming and J lost 5 bases; unmatched junction nucleotides: 10. The CDR3 contains 16 residues. The CDR3 DNA follows: TGTGCCATCAGGTTTACTGGGACAGGGGGCAAGTATGGCTACACCTTC. Amino acids: CAIRFTGTGGKYGYTF.